This T cell receptor (beta chain) was documented in a study of T cell responses to AZD1222 COVID-19 vaccine. Findings and caveats of the study: Repertoires were obtained solely post-peak T cell response.

Trimming shortened V by 1 base and J by 6 bases, and 12 bases separated the two germline ends. Germline lookup yields CDR1 KGHSH and CDR2 LQKENI. There are 14 residues in the CDR3. Remarks on this clone: Its antigen is unknown.

Method: immunoSEQ multiplex PCR; TCRdb's copy keeps in-frame clones and lacks some. The sample consists of under 80,000 clones, 79% of them appearing once. The TCR originated in an adult in good health. The chain employs TRBV18 and TRBJ1-2; D might be TRBD1 (6 bases). The sequencing used peripheral blood, collected on day 0 of MenACWY control vaccination. Here the CDR3 DNA reads TGTGCCAGCTCACCACTGGGGGCGCAGAATGGCTACACCTTC. Translated: CASSPLGAQNGYTF.